The 11 T cell receptor beta chains listed next were all sequenced from one sample in a study of OX40 agonist ivuxolimab in advanced cancers. Libraries came from the immunoSEQ multiplex PCR assay. The source is immuneACCESS, and TCRdb retained only in-frame sequences with V and J called. Part of the clones is not carried over; for the studies checked, unresolved V genes explain less than half of this, and the remainder is unexplained. This sample has about 50,000 clones in its table, and 80% of those were observed once. 3.9% of the sample rests with the top ten. This specimen was CD4+ or CD8+ T cells sorted from blood, taken in a trial of the OX40 agonist ivuxolimab. Every receptor here comes from an adult with an advanced solid tumor such as melanoma, head and neck, liver or kidney cancer.

V and J are TRBV5-1 and TRBJ1-1; D possibly corresponds to TRBD1 (5 bases). V lost 2 bases and J lost 6, with 8 bases in between. Germline CDR1 SGHRS, CDR2 YFSETQ. The CDR3 runs to 12 residues. The CDR3 loop is CASSFGGAEAFF. CDR3 sequence (DNA): TGCGCCAGCAGCTTCGGGGGGGCTGAAGCTTTCTTT.

The chain has TRBV19 and TRBJ2-6; perhaps TRBD1 as D (6 bases). V was clipped by 5 bases and J by 3 bases, with 23 bases between them. Germline V gene lookup returns CDR1 LNHDA and CDR2 SQIVND (reference sequence). The CDR3 has 19 amino acids. Here the CDR3 DNA reads TGTGCCAGTAGTCGACGGACAGAGTTAAACCTCTTTGGGGCCAACGTCCTGACTTTC. This sequence encodes CASSRRTELNLFGANVLTF.

V usage is TRBV7-8 and J usage is TRBJ2-3; the D gene could be TRBD1 or TRBD2 (6 bases each). V was trimmed by 4 bases and J by 2 bases, leaving 19 bases between them. This CDR3 has 17 residues. Germline CDR1 SGHVS, CDR2 FQNEAQ. The CDR3 region is CASSSMGGQLHTDTQYF. DNA of the CDR3: TGTGCCAGCAGCTCCATGGGGGGACAACTTCACACAGATACGCAGTATTTT.

This chain connects TRBV5-1 to TRBJ1-5; 7 nucleotides align to TRBD1. Germline CDR1 reads SGHRS; CDR2 reads YFSETQ. The trim removed 0 bases at V and 7 bases at J, leaving 4 bases unmatched. The CDR3 totals 14 residues. In DNA form, the CDR3 reads TGCGCCAGCAGCTTGGGGGCAGGGGGGCAGCCCCAGCATTTT. This codes for CASSLGAGGQPQHF.

This clone appeared once. This chain connects TRBV11-2 to TRBJ2-5; the D call may be TRBD1 or TRBD2 (6 bases each). The germline CDR1 and CDR2 sequences are SGHAT and FQNNGV. V lost 5 bases and J lost 4, with 17 bases in between. The CDR3 totals 15 residues. The CDR3 nucleotides are TGTGCCAGCAGCCCGAGGGGGAGGATGGGAGAGACCCAGTACTTC. Its protein is CASSPRGRMGETQYF.

The chain recombines TRBV25-1 with TRBJ2-1; 10 bases line up with TRBD2. Per the germline V gene, CDR1 is MGHDK and CDR2 is SYGVNS. The CDR3 totals 15 residues. V lost 2 bases, J lost 6 bases, and 4 bases stayed unmatched. This chain's CDR3 is CASSERLAGVNEQFF. As DNA, the CDR3 is TGTGCCAGCAGTGAAAGGCTAGCGGGAGTCAATGAGCAGTTCTTC.

The V and J genes are TRBV6-5 and TRBJ1-2; D unresolved. V gave up 5 bases and J gave up 8 bases, with 15 bases separating them. CDR3 length equals 13 residues. Germline lookup yields CDR1 MNHEY and CDR2 SVGAGI. CDR3: CASSPHTASGYTF. The CDR3, as DNA: TGTGCCAGCAGTCCCCACACGGCCTCGGGCTACACCTTC.

The chain links TRBV7-6 to TRBJ1-2; TRBD1 aligns across 7 bases. The CDR3 is 15 amino acids. The germline V gene has CDR1 SGHVS and CDR2 FNYEAQ. V trimming: 0 bases; J trimming: 6 bases; junction bases outside the gene matches: 7. The CDR3 bases are TGTGCCAGCAGCTTAGCCCCGACAGGGACGCATGGCTACACCTTC. Translated: CASSLAPTGTHGYTF.

The chain uses TRBV11-3 and TRBJ2-7; D is perhaps TRBD2 (6 bases). CDR3 size: 13 residues. The V gene lost 4 bases and the J gene lost 2 bases, with 9 bases spanning the gap. Germline values: CDR1 SGHNT, CDR2 YENEEA. CDR3 nucleotide sequence: TGTGCCAGCAGCTCGGGGGAGGCCTACGAGCAGTACTTC. Encoded protein: CASSSGEAYEQYF.

The chain is built from TRBV5-1 and TRBJ2-7; 8 positions agree with TRBD1. Trimming cost V 1 base and J 2 bases; bases outside gene matches: 14. Looked up from germline, CDR1 is SGHRS and CDR2 is YFSETQ. The CDR3 is 18 amino acids. The CDR3 protein is CASSLSGGFGQGTYEQYF. CDR3 coding DNA: TGCGCCAGCAGCTTGAGTGGTGGTTTCGGACAGGGTACCTACGAGCAGTACTTC.

The V and J genes are TRBV28 and TRBJ1-6, with TRBD1 identical over 7 bases. The CDR3 consists of 15 residues. CDR1 and CDR2 from the germline V gene are MDHEN and SYDVKM. With 1 base clipped from V and 5 bases from J, the junction kept 2 bases outside the gene matches. CDR3 sequence (DNA): TGTGCCAGCAGTTTATTGGGACAGAATAATTCACCCCTCCACTTT. Amino acid sequence: CASSLLGQNNSPLHF.